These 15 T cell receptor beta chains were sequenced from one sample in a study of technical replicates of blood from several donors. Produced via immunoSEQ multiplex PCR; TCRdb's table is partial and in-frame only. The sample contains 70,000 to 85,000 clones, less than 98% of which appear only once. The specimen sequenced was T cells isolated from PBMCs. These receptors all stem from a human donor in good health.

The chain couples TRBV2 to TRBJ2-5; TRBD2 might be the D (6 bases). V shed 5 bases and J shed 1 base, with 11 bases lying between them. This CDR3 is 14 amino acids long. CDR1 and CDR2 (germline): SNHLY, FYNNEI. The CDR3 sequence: CASSPGTPQETQYF. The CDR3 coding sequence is TGTGCCAGCAGTCCCGGGACTCCCCAAGAGACCCAGTACTTC.

CDR3 in amino acids: CASSIDQATQETQYF. CDR3 coding DNA: TGTGCCAGTAGTATAGATCAGGCGACCCAAGAGACCCAGTACTTC. V gene TRBV19 combines with J gene TRBJ2-5; D remains unclear. This CDR3 contains 15 residues. Trimming cost V 0 bases and J 1 base, with 9 bases left between them. Germline lookup yields CDR1 LNHDA and CDR2 SQIVND (reference sequence). The variable domain in full, with the rest retrieved from reference TRBV19 and TRBJ2-5, is DGGITQSPKYLFRKEGQNVTLSCEQNLNHDAMYWYRQDPGQGLRLIYYSQIVNDFQKGDIAEGYSVSREKKESFPLTVTSAQKNPTAFYLCASSIDQATQETQYFGPGTRLLVL.

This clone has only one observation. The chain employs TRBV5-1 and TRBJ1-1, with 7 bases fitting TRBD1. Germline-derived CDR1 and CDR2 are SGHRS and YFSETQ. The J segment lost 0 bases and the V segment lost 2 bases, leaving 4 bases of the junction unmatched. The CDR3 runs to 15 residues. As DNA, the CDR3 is TGCGCCAGCAGCTTTGGGACAGTGATGAACACTGAAGCTTTCTTT. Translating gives CASSFGTVMNTEAFF.

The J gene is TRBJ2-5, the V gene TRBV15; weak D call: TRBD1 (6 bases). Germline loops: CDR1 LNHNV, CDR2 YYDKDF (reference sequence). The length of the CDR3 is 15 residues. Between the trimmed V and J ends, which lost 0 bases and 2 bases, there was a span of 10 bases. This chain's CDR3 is CATSRDPTGQETQYF. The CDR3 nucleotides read TGTGCCACCAGCAGAGACCCCACAGGGCAAGAGACCCAGTACTTC.

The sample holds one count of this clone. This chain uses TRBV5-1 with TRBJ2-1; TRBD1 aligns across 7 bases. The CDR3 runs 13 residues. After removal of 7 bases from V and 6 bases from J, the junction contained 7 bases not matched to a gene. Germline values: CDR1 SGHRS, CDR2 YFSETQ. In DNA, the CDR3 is TGCGCCAGCGCCCCCTACAGGGGCAATGAGCAGTTCTTC. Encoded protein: CASAPYRGNEQFF.

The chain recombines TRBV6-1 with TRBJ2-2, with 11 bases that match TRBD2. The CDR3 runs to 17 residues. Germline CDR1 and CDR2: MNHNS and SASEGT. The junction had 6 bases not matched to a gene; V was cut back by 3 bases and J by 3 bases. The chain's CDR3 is CASSDISGGADTGELFF. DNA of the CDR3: TGTGCCAGCAGTGATATTAGCGGGGGGGCGGACACCGGGGAGCTGTTTTTT.

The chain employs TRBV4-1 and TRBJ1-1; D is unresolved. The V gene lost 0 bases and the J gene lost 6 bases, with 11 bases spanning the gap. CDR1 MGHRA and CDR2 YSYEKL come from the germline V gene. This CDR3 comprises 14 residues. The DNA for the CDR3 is TGCGCCAGCAGCCAAGAGCCAGGTGATGCTGAAGCTTTCTTT. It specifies CASSQEPGDAEAFF.

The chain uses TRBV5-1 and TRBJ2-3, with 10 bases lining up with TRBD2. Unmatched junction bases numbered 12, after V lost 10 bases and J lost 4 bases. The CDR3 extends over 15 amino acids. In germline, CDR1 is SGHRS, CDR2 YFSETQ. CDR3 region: CASLSGLAISDTQYF. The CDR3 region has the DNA TGCGCCTCGTTGTCGGGACTAGCGATTTCAGATACGCAGTATTTT.

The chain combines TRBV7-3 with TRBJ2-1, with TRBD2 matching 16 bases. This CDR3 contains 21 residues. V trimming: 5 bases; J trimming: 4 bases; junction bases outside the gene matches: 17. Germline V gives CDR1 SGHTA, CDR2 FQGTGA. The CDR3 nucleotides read TGTGCCAGCAGCAAAGCCACCAAGGGACTAGCGGGGGGGCTTGGGTACAATGAGCAGTTCTTC. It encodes CASSKATKGLAGGLGYNEQFF.

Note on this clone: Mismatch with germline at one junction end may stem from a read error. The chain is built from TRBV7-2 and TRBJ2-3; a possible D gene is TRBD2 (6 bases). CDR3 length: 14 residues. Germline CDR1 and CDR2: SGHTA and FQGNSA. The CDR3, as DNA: TGTGCCAGCAGCCTAGCGAGGCTCACAGATACGCAGTATTTT. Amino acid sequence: CASSLARLTDTQYF.

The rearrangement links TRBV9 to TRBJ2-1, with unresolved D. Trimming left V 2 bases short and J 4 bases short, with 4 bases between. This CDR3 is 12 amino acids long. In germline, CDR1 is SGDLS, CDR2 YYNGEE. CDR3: CASSVRYNEQFF. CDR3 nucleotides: TGTGCCAGCAGCGTTCGTTACAATGAGCAGTTCTTC.

DNA for the CDR3: TGTGCCAGCAGCCATCAGAGGACGGCGGAGGGCTATGGCTACACCTTC. Protein: CASSHQRTAEGYGYTF. The chain joins TRBV7-9 to TRBJ1-2; unclear D gene. The V and J ends lost 5 bases and 4 bases respectively, with 20 bases between them. Looked up from germline, CDR1 is SEHNR and CDR2 is FQNEAQ (reference sequence). The CDR3 is 16 amino acids.

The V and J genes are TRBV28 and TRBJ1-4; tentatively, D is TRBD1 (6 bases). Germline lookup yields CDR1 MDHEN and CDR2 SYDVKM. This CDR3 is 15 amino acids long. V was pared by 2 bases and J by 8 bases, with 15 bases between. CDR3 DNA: TGTGCCAGCAGTTTACATGGCAGGGGAAACGAAAAACTGTTTTTT. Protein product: CASSLHGRGNEKLFF. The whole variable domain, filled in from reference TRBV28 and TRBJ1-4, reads DVKVTQSSRYLVKRTGEKVFLECVQDMDHENMFWYRQDPGLGLRLIYFSYDVKMKEKGDIPEGYSVSREKKERFSLILESASTNQTSMYLCASSLHGRGNEKLFFGSGTQLSVL.

DNA for the CDR3: TGTGCCAGCACCACCCAAGGGGGCTATAACTATGGCTACACCTTC. Protein product: CASTTQGGYNYGYTF. The rearrangement links TRBV6-1 to TRBJ1-2, with TRBD1 matching over 7 bases. The CDR3 runs to 15 residues. CDR1 MNHNS and CDR2 SASEGT come from the germline V gene. V was clipped by 7 bases and J by 1 base; unmatched bases: 9.

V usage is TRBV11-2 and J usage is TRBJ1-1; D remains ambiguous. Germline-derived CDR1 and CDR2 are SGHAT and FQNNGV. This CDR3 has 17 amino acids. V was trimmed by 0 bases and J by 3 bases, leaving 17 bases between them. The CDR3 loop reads CASSLEVSVWEDTEAFF. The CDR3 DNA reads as TGTGCCAGCAGCTTAGAAGTATCGGTTTGGGAGGACACTGAAGCTTTCTTT. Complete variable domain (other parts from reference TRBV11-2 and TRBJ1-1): EAGVAQSPRYKIIEKRQSVAFWCNPISGHATLYWYQQILGQGPKLLIQFQNNGVVDDSQLPKDRFSAERLKGVDSTLKIQPAKLEDSAVYLCASSLEVSVWEDTEAFFGQGTRLTVV.